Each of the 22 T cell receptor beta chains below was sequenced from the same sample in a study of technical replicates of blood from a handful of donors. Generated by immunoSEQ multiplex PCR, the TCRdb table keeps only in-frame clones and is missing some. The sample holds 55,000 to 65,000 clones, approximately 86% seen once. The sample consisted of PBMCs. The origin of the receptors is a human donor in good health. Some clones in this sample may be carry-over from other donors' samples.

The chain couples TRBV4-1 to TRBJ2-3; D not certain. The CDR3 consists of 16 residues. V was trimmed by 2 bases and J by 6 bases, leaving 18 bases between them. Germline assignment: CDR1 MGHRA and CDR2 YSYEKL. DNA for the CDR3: TGCGCCAGCAGCCAACAACTTACCGCCGGTATGGATACGCAGTATTTT. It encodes CASSQQLTAGMDTQYF.

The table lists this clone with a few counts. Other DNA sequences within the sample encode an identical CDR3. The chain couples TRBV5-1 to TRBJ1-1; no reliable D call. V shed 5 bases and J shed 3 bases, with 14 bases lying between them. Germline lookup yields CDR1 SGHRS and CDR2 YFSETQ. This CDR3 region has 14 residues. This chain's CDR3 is CASSPAGGYTEAFF. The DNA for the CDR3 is TGCGCCAGCAGTCCCGCTGGCGGGTACACTGAAGCTTTCTTT.

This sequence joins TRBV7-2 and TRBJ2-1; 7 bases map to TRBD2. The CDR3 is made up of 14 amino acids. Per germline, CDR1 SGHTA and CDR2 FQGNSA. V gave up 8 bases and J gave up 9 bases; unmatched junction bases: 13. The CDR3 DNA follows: TGTGCCAGCGCGGGGGACTGGCCTATCACTGAGCAGTTCTTC. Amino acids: CASAGDWPITEQFF.

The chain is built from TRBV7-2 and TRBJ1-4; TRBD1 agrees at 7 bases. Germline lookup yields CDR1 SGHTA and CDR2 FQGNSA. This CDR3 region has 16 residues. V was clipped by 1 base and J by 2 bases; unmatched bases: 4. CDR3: CASSLGYRGTNEKLFF. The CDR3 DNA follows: TGTGCCAGCAGCTTAGGCTACAGGGGTACTAATGAAAAACTGTTTTTT.

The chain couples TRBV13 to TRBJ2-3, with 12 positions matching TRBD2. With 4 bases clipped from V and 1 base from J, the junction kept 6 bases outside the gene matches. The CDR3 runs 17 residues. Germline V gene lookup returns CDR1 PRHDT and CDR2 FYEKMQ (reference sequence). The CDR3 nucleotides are TGTGCCAGCAGCTGGCTAGCGGGAGGGCCGGGCACAGATACGCAGTATTTT. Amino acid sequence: CASSWLAGGPGTDTQYF.

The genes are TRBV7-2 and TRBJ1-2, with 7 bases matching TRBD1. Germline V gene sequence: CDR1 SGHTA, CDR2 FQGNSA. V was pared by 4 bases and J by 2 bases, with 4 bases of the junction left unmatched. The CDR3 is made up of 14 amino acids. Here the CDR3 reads CASSSAGGNYGYTF. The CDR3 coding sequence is TGTGCCAGCAGCTCCGCAGGGGGGAACTATGGCTACACCTTC. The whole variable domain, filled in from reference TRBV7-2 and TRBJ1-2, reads GAGVSQSPSNKVTEKGKDVELRCDPISGHTALYWYRQSLGQGLEFLIYFQGNSAPDKSGLPSDRFSAERTGGSVSTLTIQRTQQEDSAVYLCASSSAGGNYGYTFGSGTRLTVV.

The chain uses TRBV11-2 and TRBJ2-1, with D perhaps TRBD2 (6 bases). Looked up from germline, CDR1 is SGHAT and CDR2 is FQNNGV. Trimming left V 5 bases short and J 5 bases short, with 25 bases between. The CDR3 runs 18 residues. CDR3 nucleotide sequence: TGTGCCAGCAGCCTGCGGCCACCGTCCCTAGCGAGTGACAATGAGCAGTTCTTC. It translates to CASSLRPPSLASDNEQFF.

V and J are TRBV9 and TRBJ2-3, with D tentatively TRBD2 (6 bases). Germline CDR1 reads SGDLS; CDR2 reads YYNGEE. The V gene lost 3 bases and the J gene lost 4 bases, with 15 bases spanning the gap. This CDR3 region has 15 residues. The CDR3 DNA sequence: TGTGCCAGCAGCGCTTATCGCGGAGGGGCAGATACGCAGTATTTT. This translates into CASSAYRGGADTQYF.

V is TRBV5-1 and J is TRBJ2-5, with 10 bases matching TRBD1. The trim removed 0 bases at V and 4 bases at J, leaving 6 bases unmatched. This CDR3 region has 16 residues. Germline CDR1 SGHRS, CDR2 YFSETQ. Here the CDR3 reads CASSLVADRGPETQYF. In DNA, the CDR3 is TGCGCCAGCAGCTTGGTCGCTGACAGGGGGCCAGAGACCCAGTACTTC.

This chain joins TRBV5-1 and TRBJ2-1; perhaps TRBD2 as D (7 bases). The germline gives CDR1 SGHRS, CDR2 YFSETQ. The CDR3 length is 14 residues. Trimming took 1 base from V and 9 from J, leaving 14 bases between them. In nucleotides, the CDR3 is TGCGCCAGCAGCTTGTTACAGGGAGGGAGTGAGCAGTTCTTC. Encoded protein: CASSLLQGGSEQFF.

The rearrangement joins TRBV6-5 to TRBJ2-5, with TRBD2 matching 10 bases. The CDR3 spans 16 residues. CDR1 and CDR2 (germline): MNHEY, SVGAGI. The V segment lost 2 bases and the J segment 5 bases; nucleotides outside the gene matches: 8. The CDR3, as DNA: TGTGCCAGCAGTTACCCAGAGCGGGGGGGCTCGGAGACCCAGTACTTC. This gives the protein CASSYPERGGSETQYF.

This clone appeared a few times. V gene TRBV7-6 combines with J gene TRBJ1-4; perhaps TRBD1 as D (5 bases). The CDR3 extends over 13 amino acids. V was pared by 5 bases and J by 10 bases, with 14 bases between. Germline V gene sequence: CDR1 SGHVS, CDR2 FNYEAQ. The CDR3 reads CASSPTRQGKLFF. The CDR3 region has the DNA TGTGCCAGCAGCCCGACGAGGCAGGGAAAACTGTTTTTT.

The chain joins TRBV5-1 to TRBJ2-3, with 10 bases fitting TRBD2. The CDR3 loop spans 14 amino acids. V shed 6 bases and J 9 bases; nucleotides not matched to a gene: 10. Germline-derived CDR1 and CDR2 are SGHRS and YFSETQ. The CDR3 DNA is TGCGCCAGCACCCTTATAGCGGGAGGAGGCACGCAGTATTTT. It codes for CASTLIAGGGTQYF.

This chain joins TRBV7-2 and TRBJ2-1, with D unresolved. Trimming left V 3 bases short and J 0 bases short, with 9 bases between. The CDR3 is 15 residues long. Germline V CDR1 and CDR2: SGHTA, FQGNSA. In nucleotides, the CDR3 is TGTGCCAGCAGCTTCCGACAATTCTCCTACAATGAGCAGTTCTTC. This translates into CASSFRQFSYNEQFF.

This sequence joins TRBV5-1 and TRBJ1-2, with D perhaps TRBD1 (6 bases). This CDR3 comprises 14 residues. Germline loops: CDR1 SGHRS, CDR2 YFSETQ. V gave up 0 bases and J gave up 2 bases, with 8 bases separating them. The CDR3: CASSLGQANYGYTF. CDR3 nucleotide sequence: TGCGCCAGCAGCTTGGGACAGGCGAACTATGGCTACACCTTC.

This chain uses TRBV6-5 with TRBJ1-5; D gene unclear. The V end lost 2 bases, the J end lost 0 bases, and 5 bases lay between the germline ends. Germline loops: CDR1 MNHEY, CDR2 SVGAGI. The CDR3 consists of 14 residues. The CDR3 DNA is TGTGCCAGCAGTTACCCCCTTAGCAATCAGCCCCAGCATTTT. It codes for CASSYPLSNQPQHF.

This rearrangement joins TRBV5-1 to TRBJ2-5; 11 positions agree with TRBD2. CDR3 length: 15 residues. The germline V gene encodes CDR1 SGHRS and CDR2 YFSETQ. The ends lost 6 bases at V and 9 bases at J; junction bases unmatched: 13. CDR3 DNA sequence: TGCGCCAGCACCCTCCTAGCGGGGGGAGACTGGGCCCAGTACTTC. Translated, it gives CASTLLAGGDWAQYF.

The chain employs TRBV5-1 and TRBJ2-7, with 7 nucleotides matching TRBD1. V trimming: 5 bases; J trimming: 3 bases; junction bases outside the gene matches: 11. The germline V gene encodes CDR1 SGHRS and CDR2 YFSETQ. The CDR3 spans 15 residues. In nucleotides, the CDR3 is TGCGCCAGCAGGTTTGAGGGACAGCCCTACTACGAGCAGTACTTC. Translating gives CASRFEGQPYYEQYF.

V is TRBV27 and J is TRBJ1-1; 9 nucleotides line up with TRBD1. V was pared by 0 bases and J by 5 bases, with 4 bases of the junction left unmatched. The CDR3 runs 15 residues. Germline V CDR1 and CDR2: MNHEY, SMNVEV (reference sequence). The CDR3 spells CASSLSQGAHTEAFF. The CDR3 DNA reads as TGTGCCAGCAGTTTATCACAGGGGGCGCATACTGAAGCTTTCTTT.

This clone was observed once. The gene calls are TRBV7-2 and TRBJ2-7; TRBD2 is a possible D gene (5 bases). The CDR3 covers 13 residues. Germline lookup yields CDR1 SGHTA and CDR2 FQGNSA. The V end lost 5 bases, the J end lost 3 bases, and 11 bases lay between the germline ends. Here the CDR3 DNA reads TGTGCCAGCAGCCCAGTGGGAGACTACGAGCAGTACTTC. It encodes CASSPVGDYEQYF.

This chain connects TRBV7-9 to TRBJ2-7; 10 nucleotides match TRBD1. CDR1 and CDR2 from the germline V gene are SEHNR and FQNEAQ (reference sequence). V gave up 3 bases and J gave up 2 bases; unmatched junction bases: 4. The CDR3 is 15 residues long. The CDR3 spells CASSFRDRGTYEQYF. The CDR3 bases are TGTGCCAGCAGCTTCCGGGACAGGGGAACCTACGAGCAGTACTTC.

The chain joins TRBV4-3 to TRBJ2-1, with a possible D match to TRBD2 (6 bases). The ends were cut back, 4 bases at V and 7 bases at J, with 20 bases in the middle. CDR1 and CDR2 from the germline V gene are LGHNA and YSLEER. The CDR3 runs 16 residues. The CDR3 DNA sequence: TGCGCCAGCAGCCCCTTTACGGGGGTTACGTGGAATGAGCAGTTCTTC. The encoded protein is CASSPFTGVTWNEQFF.